The subject of this entry is one T cell receptor beta chain. Study processing details: How many nucleated cells were present was estimated from reference gene primer amplification. The repertoire was sequenced with immunoSEQ multiplex PCR; TCRdb's copy has only in-frame clones and lacks some. From that table come the V and J calls and clone size; the DNA was used to work out D and trimming. The data contain 200,000 to 300,000 clones, approximately 85% of them singletons. The V gene's germline CDR1 is LGHDT and CDR2 YNNKEL (reference sequence). The CDR3 totals 13 residues. The ends were cut back, 4 bases at V and 3 bases at J, with 10 bases in the middle. The data derive from a study of blood T cell repertoires in COVID-19. About the study: The origin of the acute and convalescent COVID-19 samples was the United States, Italy and Spain. PBMCs, B-cell-depleted T cells, or T cells provided the cDNA or gDNA that made up the material.

The specimen was peripheral blood. This chain links TRBV3-1 (or the pseudogene TRBV3-2) with TRBJ2-7; TRBD2 might be the D (5 bases). This receptor was identified in a woman of 80 years or more with COVID-19, enrolled during active disease. CDR3 protein: CASSPSGLYEQYF. The CDR3 bases are TGTGCCAGCAGCCCCAGCGGCCTCTACGAGCAGTACTTC.